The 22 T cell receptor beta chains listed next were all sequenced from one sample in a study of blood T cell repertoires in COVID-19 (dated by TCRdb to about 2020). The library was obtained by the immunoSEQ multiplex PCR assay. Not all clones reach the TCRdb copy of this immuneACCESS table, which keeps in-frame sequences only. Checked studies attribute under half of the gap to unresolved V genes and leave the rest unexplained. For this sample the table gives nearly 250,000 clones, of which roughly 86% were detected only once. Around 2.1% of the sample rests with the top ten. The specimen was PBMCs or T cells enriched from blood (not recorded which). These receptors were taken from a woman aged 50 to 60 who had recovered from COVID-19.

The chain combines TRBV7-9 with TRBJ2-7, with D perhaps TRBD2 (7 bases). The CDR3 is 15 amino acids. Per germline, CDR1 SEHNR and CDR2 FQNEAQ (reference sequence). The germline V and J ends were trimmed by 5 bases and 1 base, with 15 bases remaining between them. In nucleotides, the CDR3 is TGTGCCAGCAGCCCGATAGGGGGGGCTTCCTACGAGCAGTACTTC. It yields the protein CASSPIGGASYEQYF.

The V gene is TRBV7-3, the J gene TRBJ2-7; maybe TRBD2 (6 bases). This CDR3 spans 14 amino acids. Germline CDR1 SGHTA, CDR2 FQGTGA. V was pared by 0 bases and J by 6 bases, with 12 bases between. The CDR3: CASSLTGGIGEQYF. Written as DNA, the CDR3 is TGTGCCAGCAGCTTAACGGGGGGAATTGGCGAGCAGTACTTC.

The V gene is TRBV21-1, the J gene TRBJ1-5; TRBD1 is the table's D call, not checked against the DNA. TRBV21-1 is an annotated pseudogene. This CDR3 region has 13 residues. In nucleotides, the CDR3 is TGTGCCAGCAGCACGATTCAGGGGCTCGCCCAGCATTTT. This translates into CASSTIQGLAQHF.

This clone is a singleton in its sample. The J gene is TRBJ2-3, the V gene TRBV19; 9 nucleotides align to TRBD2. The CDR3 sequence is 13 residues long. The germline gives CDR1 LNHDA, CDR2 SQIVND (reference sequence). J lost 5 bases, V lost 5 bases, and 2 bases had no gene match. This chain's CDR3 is CASSRGGEDTQYF. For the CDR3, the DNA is TGTGCCAGTAGTCGCGGGGGGGAAGATACGCAGTATTTT.

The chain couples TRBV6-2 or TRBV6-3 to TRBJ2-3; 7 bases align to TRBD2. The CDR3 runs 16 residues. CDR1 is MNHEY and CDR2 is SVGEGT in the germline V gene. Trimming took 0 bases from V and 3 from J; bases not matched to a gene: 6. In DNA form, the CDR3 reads TGTGCCAGCAGTTACTCTAAAGCGGGGATGACAGATACGCAGTATTTT. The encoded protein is CASSYSKAGMTDTQYF.

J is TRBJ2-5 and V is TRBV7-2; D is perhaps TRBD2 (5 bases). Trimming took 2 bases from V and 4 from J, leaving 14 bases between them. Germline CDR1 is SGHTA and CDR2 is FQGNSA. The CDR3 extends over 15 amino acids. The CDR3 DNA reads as TGTGCCAGCAGCTTAAGCGTCGAGACTACAGAGACCCAGTACTTC. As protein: CASSLSVETTETQYF.

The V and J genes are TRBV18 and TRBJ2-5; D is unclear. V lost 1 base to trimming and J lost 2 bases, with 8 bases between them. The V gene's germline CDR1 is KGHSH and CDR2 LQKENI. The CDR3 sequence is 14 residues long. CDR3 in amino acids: CASSPQAGQETQYF. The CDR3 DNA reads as TGTGCCAGCTCACCACAAGCAGGACAAGAGACCCAGTACTTC.

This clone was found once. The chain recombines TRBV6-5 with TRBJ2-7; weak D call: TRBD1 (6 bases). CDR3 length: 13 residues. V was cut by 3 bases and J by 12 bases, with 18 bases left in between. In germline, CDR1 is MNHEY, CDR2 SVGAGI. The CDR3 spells CASSYGGLPPTYF. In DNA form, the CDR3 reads TGTGCCAGCAGTTATGGGGGCCTACCTCCGACGTACTTC.

CDR3 sequence reads: CASSFLAADTDTQYF. DNA for the CDR3: TGTGCCAGCAGCTTTTTAGCGGCGGACACAGATACGCAGTATTTT. This chain links TRBV9 with TRBJ2-3, with D perhaps matching TRBD2 (6 bases). V dropped 4 bases and J dropped 2 bases, with 14 bases sitting between them. Germline V gives CDR1 SGDLS, CDR2 YYNGEE. This CDR3 spans 15 amino acids.

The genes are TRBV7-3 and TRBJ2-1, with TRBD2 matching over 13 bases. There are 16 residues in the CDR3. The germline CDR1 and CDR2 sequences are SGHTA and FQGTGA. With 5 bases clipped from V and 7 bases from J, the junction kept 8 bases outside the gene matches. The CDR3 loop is CASSPVTSGGRNEQFF. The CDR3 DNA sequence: TGTGCCAGCAGCCCCGTGACTAGCGGGGGGAGGAATGAGCAGTTCTTC.

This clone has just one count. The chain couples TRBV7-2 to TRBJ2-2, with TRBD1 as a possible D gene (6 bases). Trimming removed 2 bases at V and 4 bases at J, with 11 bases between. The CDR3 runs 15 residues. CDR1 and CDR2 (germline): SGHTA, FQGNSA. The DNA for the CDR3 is TGTGCCAGCAGCTTAAAGGGACACGGCACCGGGGAGCTGTTTTTT. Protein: CASSLKGHGTGELFF.

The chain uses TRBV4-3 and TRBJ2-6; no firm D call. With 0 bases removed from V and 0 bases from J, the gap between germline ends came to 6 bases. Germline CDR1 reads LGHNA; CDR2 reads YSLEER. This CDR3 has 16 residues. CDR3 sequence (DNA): TGCGCCAGCAGCCAAGATCTTAGCTCTGGGGCCAACGTCCTGACTTTC. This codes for CASSQDLSSGANVLTF.

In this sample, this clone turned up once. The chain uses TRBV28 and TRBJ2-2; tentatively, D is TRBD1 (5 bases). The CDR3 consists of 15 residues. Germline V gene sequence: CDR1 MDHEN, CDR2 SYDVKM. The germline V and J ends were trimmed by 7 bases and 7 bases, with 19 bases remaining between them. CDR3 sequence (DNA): TGTGCCAGCATTAGGGGAACCAGCGTCGGCGGGGAGCTGTTTTTT. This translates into CASIRGTSVGGELFF.

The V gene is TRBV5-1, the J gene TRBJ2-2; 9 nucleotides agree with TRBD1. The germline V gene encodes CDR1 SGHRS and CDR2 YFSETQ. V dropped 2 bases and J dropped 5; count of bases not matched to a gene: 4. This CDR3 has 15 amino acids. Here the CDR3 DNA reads TGCGCCAGCAGCTTCGGGACAGGGTCGACCGGGGAGCTGTTTTTT. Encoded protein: CASSFGTGSTGELFF.

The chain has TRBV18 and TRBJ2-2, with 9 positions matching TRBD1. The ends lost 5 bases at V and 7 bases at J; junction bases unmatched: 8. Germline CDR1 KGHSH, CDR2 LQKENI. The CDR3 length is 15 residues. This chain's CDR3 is CASSSGQGLGGELFF. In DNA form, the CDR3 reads TGTGCCAGCTCATCGGGACAGGGTCTAGGCGGGGAGCTGTTTTTT.

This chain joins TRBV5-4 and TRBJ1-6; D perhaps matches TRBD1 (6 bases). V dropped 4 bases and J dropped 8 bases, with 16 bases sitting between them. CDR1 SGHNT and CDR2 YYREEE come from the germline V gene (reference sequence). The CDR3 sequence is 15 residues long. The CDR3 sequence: CASSVQGLVDSPLHF. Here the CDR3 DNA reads TGTGCCAGCAGCGTACAGGGCCTAGTCGATTCACCCCTCCACTTT.

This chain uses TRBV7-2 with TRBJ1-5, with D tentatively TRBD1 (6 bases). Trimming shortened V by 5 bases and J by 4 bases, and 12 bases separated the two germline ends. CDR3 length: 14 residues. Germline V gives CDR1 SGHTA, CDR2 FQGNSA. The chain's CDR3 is CASSPRTENQPQHF. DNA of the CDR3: TGTGCCAGCAGCCCCAGGACAGAGAATCAGCCCCAGCATTTT.

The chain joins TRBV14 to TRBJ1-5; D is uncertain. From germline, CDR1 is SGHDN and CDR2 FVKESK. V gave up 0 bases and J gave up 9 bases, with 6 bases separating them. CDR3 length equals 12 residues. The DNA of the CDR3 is TGTGCCAGCAGCCAAGACCGGGGGCCCCAGCATTTT. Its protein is CASSQDRGPQHF.

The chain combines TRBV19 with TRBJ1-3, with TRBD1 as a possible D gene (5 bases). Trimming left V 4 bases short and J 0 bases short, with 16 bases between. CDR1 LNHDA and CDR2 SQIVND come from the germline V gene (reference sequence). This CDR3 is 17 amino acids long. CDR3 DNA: TGTGCCAGTAGTAATGCAGGGAACCTGATCTCTGGAAACACCATATATTTT. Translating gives CASSNAGNLISGNTIYF.

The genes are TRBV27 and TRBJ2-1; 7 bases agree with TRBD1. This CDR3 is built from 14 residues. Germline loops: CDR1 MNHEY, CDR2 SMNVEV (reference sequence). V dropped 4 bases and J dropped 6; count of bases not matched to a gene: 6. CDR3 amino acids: CASSYYRGPNEQFF. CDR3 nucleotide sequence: TGTGCCAGCAGTTACTACAGGGGCCCCAATGAGCAGTTCTTC.

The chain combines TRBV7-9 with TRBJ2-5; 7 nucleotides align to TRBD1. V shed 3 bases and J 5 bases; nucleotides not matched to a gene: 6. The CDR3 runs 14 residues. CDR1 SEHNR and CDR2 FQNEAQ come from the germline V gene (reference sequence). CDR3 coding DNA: TGTGCCAGCAGCTTCGCAGGGGGTCGGGAGACCCAGTACTTC. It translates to CASSFAGGRETQYF.

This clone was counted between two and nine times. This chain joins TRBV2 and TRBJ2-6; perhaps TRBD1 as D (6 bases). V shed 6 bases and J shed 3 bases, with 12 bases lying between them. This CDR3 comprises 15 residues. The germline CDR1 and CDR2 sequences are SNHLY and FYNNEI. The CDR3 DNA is TGTGCCAGCAGGGGTCGACAGGATGGGGCCAACGTCCTGACTTTC. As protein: CASRGRQDGANVLTF.